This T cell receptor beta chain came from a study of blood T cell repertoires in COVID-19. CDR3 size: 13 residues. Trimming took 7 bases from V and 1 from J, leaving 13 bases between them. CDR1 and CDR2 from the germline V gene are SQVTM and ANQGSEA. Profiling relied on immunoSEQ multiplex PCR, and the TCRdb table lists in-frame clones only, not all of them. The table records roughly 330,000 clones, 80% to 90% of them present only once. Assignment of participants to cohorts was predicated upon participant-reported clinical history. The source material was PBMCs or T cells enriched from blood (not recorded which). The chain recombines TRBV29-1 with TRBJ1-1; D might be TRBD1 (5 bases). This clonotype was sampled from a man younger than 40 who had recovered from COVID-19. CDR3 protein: CSAAGGRNTEAFF. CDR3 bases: TGCAGCGCTGCCGGGGGGAGGAACACTGAAGCTTTCTTT.